This T cell receptor (beta chain) was identified in a study of OX40 agonist ivuxolimab in advanced cancers. As for the study in general: Partial responses occurred in three patients (one hepatocellular carcinoma, two cutaneous melanoma). Study results and caveats: Clonal expansion from baseline to week 6 occurred in both CD4+ and CD8+ T cells. Among the lowest peripheral clonal expansion occurred in 0.1-3.0 mg/kg partial responders.

The method was immunoSEQ multiplex PCR; TCRdb's version includes in-frame clones alone and lacks a portion of them. Here the sample spans about 19,000 clones, nearly 85% being singletons. Germline lookup yields CDR1 LNHDA and CDR2 SQIVND (reference sequence). V dropped 8 bases and J dropped 3 bases, with 7 bases sitting between them. The CDR3 contains 11 residues. In the case of this clone: Its antigen is not identified.

The rearrangement links TRBV19 to TRBJ1-1; D is undetermined. This specimen was CD4+ or CD8+ T cells sorted from blood, taken in a trial of the OX40 agonist ivuxolimab. The TCR originated in an adult with an advanced solid tumor such as melanoma, head and neck, liver or kidney cancer. CDR3 bases: TGTGCCAGTGGCAGCTACACTGAAGCTTTCTTT. It translates to CASGSYTEAFF. The entire variable domain, with the rest obtained from reference TRBV19 and TRBJ1-1, is as follows: DGGITQSPKYLFRKEGQNVTLSCEQNLNHDAMYWYRQDPGQGLRLIYYSQIVNDFQKGDIAEGYSVSREKKESFPLTVTSAQKNPTAFYLCASGSYTEAFFGQGTRLTVV.